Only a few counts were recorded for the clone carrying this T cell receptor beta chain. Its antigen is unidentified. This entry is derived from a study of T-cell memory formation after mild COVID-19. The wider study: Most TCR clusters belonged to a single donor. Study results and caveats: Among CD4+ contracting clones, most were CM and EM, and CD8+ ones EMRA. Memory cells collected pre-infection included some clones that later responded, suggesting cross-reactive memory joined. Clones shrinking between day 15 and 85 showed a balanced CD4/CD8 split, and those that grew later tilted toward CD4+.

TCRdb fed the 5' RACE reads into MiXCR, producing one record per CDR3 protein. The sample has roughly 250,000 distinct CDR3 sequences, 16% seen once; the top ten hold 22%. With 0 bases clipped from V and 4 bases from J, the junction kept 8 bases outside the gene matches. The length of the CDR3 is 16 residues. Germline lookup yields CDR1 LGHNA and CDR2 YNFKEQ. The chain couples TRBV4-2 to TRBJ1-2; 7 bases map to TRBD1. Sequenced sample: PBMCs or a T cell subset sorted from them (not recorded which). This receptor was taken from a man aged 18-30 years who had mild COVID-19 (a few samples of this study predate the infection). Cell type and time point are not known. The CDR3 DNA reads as TGTGCCAGCAGCCAAGATTTGCGGGGGGACAGCTATGGCTACACCTTC. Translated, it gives CASSQDLRGDSYGYTF.